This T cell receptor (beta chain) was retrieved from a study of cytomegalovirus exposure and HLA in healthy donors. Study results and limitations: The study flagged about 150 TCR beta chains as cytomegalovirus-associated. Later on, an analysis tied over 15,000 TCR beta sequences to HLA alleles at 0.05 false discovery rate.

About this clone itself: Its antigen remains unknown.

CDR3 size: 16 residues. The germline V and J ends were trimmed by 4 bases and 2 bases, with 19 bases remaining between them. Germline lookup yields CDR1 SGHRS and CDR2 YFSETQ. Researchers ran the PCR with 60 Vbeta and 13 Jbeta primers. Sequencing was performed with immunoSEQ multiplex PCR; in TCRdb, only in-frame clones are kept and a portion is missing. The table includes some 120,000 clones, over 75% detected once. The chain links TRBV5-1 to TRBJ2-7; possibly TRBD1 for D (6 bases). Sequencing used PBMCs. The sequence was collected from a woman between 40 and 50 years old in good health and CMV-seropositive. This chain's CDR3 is CASSQRSTGATYEQYF. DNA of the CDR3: TGCGCCAGCAGCCAGAGGTCGACAGGTGCTACCTACGAGCAGTACTTC.